This T cell receptor beta chain was sequenced for a study of T cells after yellow fever vaccination (dated by TCRdb to about 2019). Describing the broader study: The SMART-Seq v4 Ultra Low Input RNA kit was used to prepare libraries from fractions with low cell numbers. To follow T-cell clones before and after both primary and booster YFV17D yellow fever vaccination, bulk TCR alpha and beta repertoires underwent longitudinal sequencing. Two healthy male donors, one aged 18 to 30 and one aged 30 to 40 years, made up the cohort. Blood was collected at multiple timepoints before and after primary and secondary immunization, and bulk PBMC replicates and cell subsets were isolated.

In the paper's terms, the treatment or condition label means: live attenuated yellow fever vaccine strain. PBMCs were isolated from peripheral blood using a standard Ficoll-Paque protocol. Dynabeads CD4 and CD8 positive selection kits were used to isolate CD4 and CD8 T-cell fractions. RNA was extracted with TriZol from bulk PBMCs, CD4 and CD8 fractions, and dextramer-positive and dextramer-negative fractions. This clonotype was found a few times. The antigen it binds to is not known. No much larger clone is present one base from it, and per-base qualities are unavailable. The sequencer was an Illumina NovaSeq 6000. TCR cDNA was made using 5'RACE template switching, a step that added a universal primer site and unique molecular identifiers. cDNA synthesis was primed from both the TCR alpha and TCR beta constant segments. Two PCR steps were used to amplify libraries, with sample barcodes and sequencing adapters being added in the second step. Sequencing of libraries was done on Illumina HiSeq 2500 (2x100 bp) or NovaSeq (2x150 bp). The paper's data handling went like this. Reads were demultiplexed and collapsed into UMI consensus sequences with MIGEC, and V(D)J alignment was performed with MiXCR. Vaccine-responding clonotypes were identified with edgeR using replicate PBMC samples, with FDR below 0.01 and a log2 fold change above 5 up to day 15 being required. Each bulk clonotype received a CD4 or CD8 identity based on whether the sequenced CD4 or CD8 repertoire contained that clonotype at higher abundance. TCRdb's own reprocessing of the public reads used fastp at Q25 and MiXCR and kept productive beta chains. Duplicate CDR3 protein sequences are folded into a single record with the most common DNA and genes. What appears here as the V and J calls and clone size reflects TCRdb's work, not the paper's. For this sample the table gives hundreds of thousands of distinct CDR3 sequences, of which around an eighth were detected only once. Together, the top ten hold 3% to 4% of the sample.

Results and caveats for the whole study, not just this receptor: After the booster, most clones that had expanded after primary vaccination were detected again (about 95% of CD4 and around nine tenths of CD8), suggesting broad maintenance of memory. The secondary T-cell response was weaker than the primary response but faster, peaking on day 5 instead of day 15. Computational filtering was required because FACS-sorted repertoires could contain abundant contaminating clonotypes from the bulk population. A small fraction of clonotypes appeared in both the CD4 and CD8 compartments, likely as a result of convergent recombination. Because the study included only two donors, the extent to which the findings can be generalized is limited.

The specimen was CD4+ T cells sorted from PBMCs, collected 15 days after the yellow fever booster vaccination. This sequence originates from a man aged 18 to 29 who received the YFV17D yellow fever vaccine.

The DNA is TGCGCCAGCAGCTTGGTAGCCGGAAGGGCAGAAAAACTGTTTTTT. Protein translation: CASSLVAGRAEKLFF. The V and J genes are TRBV5-1 and TRBJ1-4; the D segment cannot be called with confidence. Looking up the germline V gene yields CDR1 SGHRS and CDR2 YFSETQ. The CDR3 starts with the cysteine, ends with the phenylalanine, and has 15 residues. CDR3 DNA is the only sequence kept; it has 45 bases, read in frame from the first base. The V and J ends are trimmed by 0 bases and 8 bases, leaving 14 bases between them.